Listed here are 24 T cell receptor beta chains from one sample, sequenced in a study of sequential checkpoint blockade in melanoma. Treatment noted: randomized to nivolumab then ipilimumab (arm A) or the reverse (arm B). TCRdb keeps only in-frame clones here, not all; method: immunoSEQ multiplex PCR. The repertoire holds approximately 6,200 clones, with around 90% as singletons. The sample was CD8+ T cells sorted from blood (inferred from file names), taken from a patient given nivolumab and ipilimumab in sequence. These receptors all stem from a human donor with melanoma.

This clone was counted between two and nine times. The rearrangement uses TRBV30 and TRBJ2-7; D might be TRBD2 (5 bases). Germline CDR1 is GTSNPN and CDR2 is SVGIG (reference sequence). Trimming shortened V by 3 bases and J by 6 bases, and 12 bases separated the two germline ends. The CDR3 loop spans 12 amino acids. The CDR3 DNA is TGTGCCTGGAGCCTCGATGCGGGCGAGCAGTACTTC. Translation: CAWSLDAGEQYF.

The CDR3 reads CASSRGLAGDYEQYF. The CDR3 nucleotides read TGTGCCAGCAGCCGAGGACTAGCGGGAGACTACGAGCAGTACTTC. The chain combines TRBV4-2 with TRBJ2-7; 13 nucleotides align to TRBD2. The CDR3 consists of 15 residues. V shed 4 bases, J shed 3 bases, and the junction held 3 bases outside the gene matches. Germline lookup yields CDR1 LGHNA and CDR2 YNFKEQ.

The chain links TRBV5-1 to TRBJ2-7; 10 bases are a match to TRBD2. V was pared by 7 bases and J by 4 bases, with 14 bases of the junction left unmatched. Germline V CDR1 and CDR2: SGHRS, YFSETQ. There are 16 residues in the CDR3. CDR3 nucleotide sequence: TGCGCCAGCGTATCTTCCCTAGCGGGAGTCGGATACGAGCAGTACTTC. Its protein product is CASVSSLAGVGYEQYF.

The chain employs TRBV25-1 and TRBJ1-1; 11 bases match TRBD1. The germline CDR1 and CDR2 sequences are MGHDK and SYGVNS. The CDR3 runs to 15 residues. J lost 4 bases, V lost 1 base, and 2 bases had no gene match. The CDR3 DNA reads as TGTGCCAGCAGTGAATCCGGGACAGGGGGCACTGAAGCTTTCTTT. Translated: CASSESGTGGTEAFF.

Here the CDR3 reads CAARTASKGVQGYTF. The CDR3 nucleotides are TGTGCCGCCCGCACAGCCAGCAAGGGAGTTCAAGGCTACACCTTC. The rearrangement joins TRBV10-3 to TRBJ1-2; D not certain. The CDR3 runs 15 residues. Trimming removed 11 bases at V and 8 bases at J, with 27 bases between. The germline CDR1 and CDR2 sequences are ENHRY and SYGVKD.

The chain carries TRBV5-1 and TRBJ1-1; D possibly corresponds to TRBD1 (5 bases). This CDR3 has 15 amino acids. The germline CDR1 and CDR2 sequences are SGHRS and YFSETQ. V was shortened by 1 base and J by 4 bases, with 14 bases between the two germline ends. The CDR3 reads CASSLRGIKGTEAFF. The CDR3 bases are TGCGCCAGCAGCTTGCGGGGGATAAAGGGCACTGAAGCTTTCTTT.

This clone was detected only a few times. V is TRBV5-5 and J is TRBJ1-4; possibly TRBD1 for D (5 bases). The germline V gene has CDR1 SGHKS and CDR2 YYEKEE (reference sequence). This CDR3 is built from 14 residues. The V end was cut by 2 bases, the J end by 7 bases, with 12 bases between. CDR3 protein: CASSLSIRGEKLFF. CDR3 nucleotides: TGTGCCAGCAGCTTATCCATAAGGGGTGAAAAACTGTTTTTT.

This chain connects TRBV7-2 to TRBJ2-7; D is possibly TRBD1 (6 bases). The germline V gene has CDR1 SGHTA and CDR2 FQGNSA. The ends were cut back, 6 bases at V and 3 bases at J, with 18 bases in the middle. The CDR3 contains 15 residues. In DNA, the CDR3 is TGTGCCAGCAGTCCTACAGGGAGTTTGGGCTACGAGCAGTACTTC. It is translated as CASSPTGSLGYEQYF.

The chain joins TRBV7-8 to TRBJ2-7, with D unclear. CDR3 length: 18 residues. Germline V gives CDR1 SGHVS, CDR2 FQNEAQ. Trimming took 1 base from V and 1 from J, leaving 20 bases between them. Here the CDR3 DNA reads TGTGCCAGCAGCTTAGTTGTGGCCCCAACGAACCCTTCCTACGAGCAGTACTTC. The encoded protein is CASSLVVAPTNPSYEQYF.

The genes are TRBV21-1 and TRBJ1-2; the D segment call TRBD1 is taken from the table without a DNA check. TRBV21-1 constitutes a pseudogene. The CDR3 is 16 residues long. CDR3 bases: TGTGCCAGCAGCAAAGTCGCCAGGGCCTCTAACTATGGCTACACCTTC. Its protein is CASSKVARASNYGYTF.

The chain carries TRBV7-3 and TRBJ1-5, with no clear D. The CDR3 has 13 residues. The germline gives CDR1 SGHTA, CDR2 FQGTGA. Trimming removed 3 bases from V and 1 base from J, with 4 bases in between. As DNA, the CDR3 is TGTGCCAGCAGCTTTCAAAGCAATCAGCCCCAGCATTTT. It translates to CASSFQSNQPQHF. The variable domain in full, with the rest retrieved from reference TRBV7-3 and TRBJ1-5, is GAGVSQTPSNKVTEKGKYVELRCDPISGHTALYWYRQSLGQGPEFLIYFQGTGAADDSGLPNDRFFAVRPEGSVSTLKIQRTERGDSAVYLCASSFQSNQPQHFGDGTRLSIL.

V and J are TRBV2 and TRBJ2-5; a weak D match, TRBD1 (5 bases). The CDR3 runs 16 residues. V lost 2 bases, J lost 1 base, and 14 bases lay in between. Per the germline V gene, CDR1 is SNHLY and CDR2 is FYNNEI. The CDR3 loop reads CASSEQGRTLQETQYF. The CDR3, as DNA: TGTGCCAGCAGTGAACAAGGACGGACACTCCAAGAGACCCAGTACTTC.

The J gene is TRBJ1-2, the V gene TRBV7-9; tentative D call: TRBD1 (5 bases). Germline V CDR1 and CDR2: SEHNR, FQNEAQ (reference sequence). V was shortened by 5 bases and J by 3 bases, with 22 bases between the two germline ends. The CDR3 has 17 residues. The CDR3 region is CASSAPRAGRGDYGYTF. Here the CDR3 DNA reads TGTGCCAGCAGCGCCCCCCGGGCCGGGAGGGGAGACTATGGCTACACCTTC.

With regard to this clone: This may come from a read error, since a much larger clone is one base off. Other DNA sequences from this sample encode an identical CDR3 as well. The V call is TRBV30, the J call TRBJ1-6, with 10 bases identical to TRBD1. CDR3 length: 14 residues. Germline CDR1 GTSNPN, CDR2 SVGIG (reference sequence). The J segment lost 8 bases and the V segment lost 0 bases, leaving 1 base of the junction unmatched. Written as DNA, the CDR3 is TGTGCCTGGAGTGTGGGGACAGGGGATTCACCCCTCCACTTT. It translates to CAWSVGTGDSPLHF.

CDR3 amino acids: CASSFLRGGGRPNEKLFF. Written as DNA, the CDR3 is TGTGCCAGCAGCTTCTTACGAGGGGGAGGGCGACCTAATGAAAAACTGTTTTTT. This sequence joins TRBV7-2 and TRBJ1-4, with D possibly being TRBD1 (6 bases). V dropped 3 bases and J dropped 3 bases, with 20 bases sitting between them. CDR1 and CDR2 (germline): SGHTA, FQGNSA. The CDR3 loop spans 18 amino acids. The complete variable domain, with remaining parts taken from reference TRBV7-2 and TRBJ1-4, reads GAGVSQSPSNKVTEKGKDVELRCDPISGHTALYWYRQSLGQGLEFLIYFQGNSAPDKSGLPSDRFSAERTGGSVSTLTIQRTQQEDSAVYLCASSFLRGGGRPNEKLFFGSGTQLSVL.

This sequence joins TRBV7-8 and TRBJ1-1, with D possibly matching TRBD1 (5 bases). V was pared by 5 bases and J by 0 bases, with 10 bases between. The CDR3 has 14 amino acids. Germline lookup yields CDR1 SGHVS and CDR2 FQNEAQ. The chain's CDR3 is CASSETVMNTEAFF. CDR3 coding DNA: TGTGCCAGCAGCGAGACAGTCATGAACACTGAAGCTTTCTTT.

The chain employs TRBV6-5 and TRBJ2-7; D gene ambiguous. The germline V and J ends were trimmed by 6 bases and 5 bases, with 20 bases remaining between them. The CDR3 contains 15 residues. From germline, CDR1 is MNHEY and CDR2 SVGAGI. The DNA of the CDR3 is TGTGCCAGCAGCCCCGGTTCGTACGCCCTAAACGAGCAGTACTTC. It encodes CASSPGSYALNEQYF.

The chain couples TRBV7-9 to TRBJ2-5; 7 bases map to TRBD2. The CDR3 consists of 12 residues. Germline V gene data show CDR1 as SEHNR and CDR2 as FQNEAQ (reference sequence). V shed 5 bases, J shed 11 bases, and the junction held 8 bases outside the gene matches. The chain's CDR3 is CASSRGAGEQYF. In nucleotides, the CDR3 is TGTGCCAGCAGCCGAGGGGCGGGAGAGCAGTACTTC.

The rearrangement joins TRBV5-4 to TRBJ2-7, with a possible D match to TRBD1 (6 bases). Trimming removed 4 bases from V and 3 bases from J, with 14 bases in between. This CDR3 has 14 amino acids. CDR1 SGHNT and CDR2 YYREEE come from the germline V gene (reference sequence). CDR3: CASSVTGRVYEQYF. The CDR3 region has the DNA TGTGCCAGCAGCGTAACAGGGAGAGTCTACGAGCAGTACTTC.

This chain uses TRBV11-2 with TRBJ2-2, with a tentative D call TRBD1 (5 bases). Per the germline V gene, CDR1 is SGHAT and CDR2 is FQNNGV. V lost 5 bases to trimming and J lost 2 bases, with 9 bases between them. The CDR3 consists of 14 residues. CDR3 DNA: TGTGCCAGCAGCGGGGCCCTAAACACCGGGGAGCTGTTTTTT. It codes for CASSGALNTGELFF.

The chain has TRBV4-1 and TRBJ2-5; the match to TRBD1 covers 8 bases. V gave up 0 bases and J gave up 2 bases; unmatched junction bases: 2. In germline, CDR1 is MGHRA, CDR2 YSYEKL. This CDR3 has 15 amino acids. Written as DNA, the CDR3 is TGCGCCAGCAGCCAAGAGAGGACAGGGCAAGAGACCCAGTACTTC. Translation gives CASSQERTGQETQYF.

The V and J genes are TRBV1 and TRBJ1-2; the DNA was not compared with TRBD1, the D call given in the table. TRBV1 is noted as a pseudogene. This CDR3 region has 15 residues. This CDR3 reads CTSSQNRRPDGGYTF. DNA of the CDR3: TGCACCAGCAGCCAGAACAGGAGACCGGACGGTGGCTACACCTTC.

The chain combines TRBV27 with TRBJ2-7; D not certain. The CDR3 loop spans 13 amino acids. Trimming removed 5 bases at V and 3 bases at J, with 11 bases between. The germline gives CDR1 MNHEY, CDR2 SMNVEV (reference sequence). The CDR3 nucleotides read TGTGCCAGCAGTCCGAGTCGAATCTACGAGCAGTACTTC. As protein: CASSPSRIYEQYF.

The J gene is TRBJ2-1, the V gene TRBV27, with a possible D match to TRBD2 (6 bases). V lost 6 bases and J 8 bases, leaving 23 bases between the germline ends. The CDR3 is 16 amino acids. From germline, CDR1 is MNHEY and CDR2 SMNVEV (reference sequence). The CDR3 here is CASSELSGNFGDEQFF. DNA for the CDR3: TGTGCCAGCAGCGAGCTTAGCGGTAATTTCGGCGATGAGCAGTTCTTC.